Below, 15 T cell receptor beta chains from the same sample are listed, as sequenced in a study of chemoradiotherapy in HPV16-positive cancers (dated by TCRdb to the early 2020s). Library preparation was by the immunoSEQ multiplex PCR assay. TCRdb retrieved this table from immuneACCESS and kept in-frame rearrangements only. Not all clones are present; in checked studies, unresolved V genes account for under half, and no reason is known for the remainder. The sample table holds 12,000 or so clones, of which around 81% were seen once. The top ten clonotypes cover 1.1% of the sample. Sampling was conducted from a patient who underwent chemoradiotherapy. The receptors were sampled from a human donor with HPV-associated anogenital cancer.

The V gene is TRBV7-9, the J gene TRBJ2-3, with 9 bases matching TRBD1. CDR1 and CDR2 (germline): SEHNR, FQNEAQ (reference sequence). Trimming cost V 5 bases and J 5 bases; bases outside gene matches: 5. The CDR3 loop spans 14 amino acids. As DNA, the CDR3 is TGTGCCAGCAGCCCCCGACAGGGGGGAGATACGCAGTATTTT. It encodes CASSPRQGGDTQYF.

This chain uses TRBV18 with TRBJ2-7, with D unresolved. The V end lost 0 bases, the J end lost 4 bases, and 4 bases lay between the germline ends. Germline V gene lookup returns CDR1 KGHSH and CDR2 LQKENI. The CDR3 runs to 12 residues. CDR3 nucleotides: TGTGCCAGCTCACCACCCGGATACGAGCAGTACTTC. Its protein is CASSPPGYEQYF.

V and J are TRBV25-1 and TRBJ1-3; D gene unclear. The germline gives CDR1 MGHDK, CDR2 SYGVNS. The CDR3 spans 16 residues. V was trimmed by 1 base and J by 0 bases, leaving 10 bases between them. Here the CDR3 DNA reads TGTGCCAGCAGTGAATTAGTGGGAGGCTCTGGAAACACCATATATTTT. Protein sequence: CASSELVGGSGNTIYF.

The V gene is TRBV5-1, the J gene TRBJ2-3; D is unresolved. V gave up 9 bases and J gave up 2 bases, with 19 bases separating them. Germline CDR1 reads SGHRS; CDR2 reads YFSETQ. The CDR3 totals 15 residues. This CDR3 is CATTLGGLYTDTQYF. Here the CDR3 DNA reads TGCGCCACCACACTGGGTGGTCTTTACACAGATACGCAGTATTTT.

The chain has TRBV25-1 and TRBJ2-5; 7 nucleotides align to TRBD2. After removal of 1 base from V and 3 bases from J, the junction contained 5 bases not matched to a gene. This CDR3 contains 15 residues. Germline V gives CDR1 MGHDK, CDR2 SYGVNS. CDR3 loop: CASSEWGGNEETQYF. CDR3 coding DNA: TGTGCCAGCAGTGAATGGGGGGGTAATGAAGAGACCCAGTACTTC. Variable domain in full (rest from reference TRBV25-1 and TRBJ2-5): EADIYQTPRYLVIGTGKKITLECSQTMGHDKMYWYQQDPGMELHLIHYSYGVNSTEKGDLSSESTVSRIRTEHFPLTLESARPSHTSQYLCASSEWGGNEETQYFGPGTRLLVL.

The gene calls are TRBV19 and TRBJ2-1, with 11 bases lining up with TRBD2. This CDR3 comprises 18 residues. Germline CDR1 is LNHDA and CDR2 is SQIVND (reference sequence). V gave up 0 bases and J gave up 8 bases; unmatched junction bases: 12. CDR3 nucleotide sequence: TGTGCCAGTAGTATAGACCCTTGGGCTAGCGGGGGGATAGATGAGCAGTTCTTC. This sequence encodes CASSIDPWASGGIDEQFF.

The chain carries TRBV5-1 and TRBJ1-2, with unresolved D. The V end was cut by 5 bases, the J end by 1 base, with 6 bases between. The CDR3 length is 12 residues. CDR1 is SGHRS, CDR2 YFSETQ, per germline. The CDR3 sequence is CASSEGNYGYTF. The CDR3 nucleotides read TGCGCCAGCAGTGAGGGTAACTATGGCTACACCTTC.

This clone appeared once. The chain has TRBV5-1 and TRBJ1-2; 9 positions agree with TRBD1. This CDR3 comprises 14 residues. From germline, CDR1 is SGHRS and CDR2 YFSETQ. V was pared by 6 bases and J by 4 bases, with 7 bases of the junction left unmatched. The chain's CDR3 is CASKRTGEGYGYTF. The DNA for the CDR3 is TGCGCCAGCAAAAGGACAGGGGAGGGCTATGGCTACACCTTC.

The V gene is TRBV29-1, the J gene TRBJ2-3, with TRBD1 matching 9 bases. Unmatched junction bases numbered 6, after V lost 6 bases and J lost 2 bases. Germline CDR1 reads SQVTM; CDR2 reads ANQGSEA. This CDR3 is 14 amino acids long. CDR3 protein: CSVNRDRVTDTQYF. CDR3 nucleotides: TGCAGCGTCAACCGGGACAGGGTCACAGATACGCAGTATTTT.

This CDR3 reads CAGGRGDGYTF. CDR3 coding DNA: TGTGCTGGGGGGAGGGGAGATGGCTACACCTTC. The rearrangement uses TRBV30 and TRBJ1-2; D may be TRBD1 (5 bases). This CDR3 has 11 residues. Germline-derived CDR1 and CDR2 are GTSNPN and SVGIG (reference sequence).

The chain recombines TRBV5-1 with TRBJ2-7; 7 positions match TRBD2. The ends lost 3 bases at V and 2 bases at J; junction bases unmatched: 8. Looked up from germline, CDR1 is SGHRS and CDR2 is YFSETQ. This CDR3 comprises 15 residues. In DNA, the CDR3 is TGCGCCAGCAGCTGGGGGACTAAAACAGCCTACGAGCAGTACTTC. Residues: CASSWGTKTAYEQYF.

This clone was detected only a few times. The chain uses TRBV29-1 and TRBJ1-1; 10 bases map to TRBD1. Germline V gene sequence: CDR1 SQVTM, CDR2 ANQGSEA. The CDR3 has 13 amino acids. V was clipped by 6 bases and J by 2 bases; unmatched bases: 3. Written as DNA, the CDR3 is TGCAGCGTCGGGACAGGGGTTAACACTGAAGCTTTCTTT. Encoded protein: CSVGTGVNTEAFF.

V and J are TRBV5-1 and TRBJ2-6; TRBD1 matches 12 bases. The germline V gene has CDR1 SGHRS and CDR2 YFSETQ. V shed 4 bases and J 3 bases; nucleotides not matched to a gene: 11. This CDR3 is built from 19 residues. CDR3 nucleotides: TGCGCCAGCAGCAGGGGGGGTGGGACAGGGGGCTATGGGGCCAACGTCCTGACTTTC. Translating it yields CASSRGGGTGGYGANVLTF.

The CDR3 nucleotides are TGTGCCTGGAGTGAAGAGGCAGGGGGCGGGTGGACAGATACGCAGTATTTT. Translation: CAWSEEAGGGWTDTQYF. The chain is built from TRBV30 and TRBJ2-3; 8 bases match TRBD1. CDR1 GTSNPN and CDR2 SVGIG come from the germline V gene (reference sequence). This CDR3 has 17 residues. V was clipped by 1 base and J by 3 bases; unmatched bases: 12. The full variable domain, completed using reference TRBV30 and TRBJ2-3, is SQTIHQWPATLVQPVGSPLSLECTVEGTSNPNLYWYRQAAGRGLQLLFYSVGIGQISSEVPQNLSASRPQDRQFILSSKKLLLSDSGFYLCAWSEEAGGGWTDTQYFGPGTRLTVL.

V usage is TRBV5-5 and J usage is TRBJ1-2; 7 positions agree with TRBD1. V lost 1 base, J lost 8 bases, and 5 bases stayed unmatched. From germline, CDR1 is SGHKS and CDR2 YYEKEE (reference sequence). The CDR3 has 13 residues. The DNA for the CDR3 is TGTGCCAGCAGCTTGCGCAGGGGGGACGGCTACACCTTC. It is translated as CASSLRRGDGYTF.